This is a list of T cell receptor beta chains from one sample in a study of T-cell memory formation after mild COVID-19. A single record per CDR3 protein comes from TCRdb applying MiXCR to the 5' RACE reads. The sample lists a few hundred thousand distinct CDR3 sequences; around 20% were seen once. Sequencing used PBMCs or a T cell subset sorted from them (not recorded which). These receptors all come from a man between 18 and 35 years old who had mild COVID-19 (a few samples of this study predate the infection). Cell type and time point are not known. The CDR3 runs from the conserved cysteine through the conserved F or W. D genes are given only for firm matches. Rows give clone size only sometimes, using once, few, many, or a class for an expanded clone.

j_gene,abundance,v_gene,len,d_gene,CDR3nt,CDR3aa
TRBJ2-5,NA,TRBV24-1,13,NA,TGTGCCACCAGTGGACAGGCGTTGGAGACCCAGTACTTC,CATSGQALETQYF
TRBJ2-7,few,TRBV4-1,13,NA,TGCGCCAGCAGCCGGGGGCCTGCCTACGAGCAGTACTTC,CASSRGPAYEQYF
TRBJ1-2,few,TRBV12-3/TRBV12-4,15,TRBD1,TGTGCCAGCAGTTCTTCCGGGACAGGGGGCGATGGCTACACCTTC,CASSSSGTGGDGYTF
TRBJ2-2,NA,TRBV7-8,16,TRBD2,TGTGCCAGCAGCCCGCGGGCGGGGGTGTGGACCGGGGAGCTGTTTTTT,CASSPRAGVWTGELFF
TRBJ2-1,many,TRBV7-2,14,TRBD1,TGTGCCAGCAGCTTGGACCAGGGGGCCAATGAGCAGTTCTTC,CASSLDQGANEQFF
TRBJ2-5,few,TRBV4-2,17,NA,TGTGCCAGCAGCCAAGAGTATGCCGGACGGGGGCAGGAGACCCAGTACTTC,CASSQEYAGRGQETQYF
TRBJ1-1,NA,TRBV7-6,14,NA,TGTGCCAGCAGCACGCTGGGCAGGGGCACTGAAGCTTTCTTT,CASSTLGRGTEAFF
TRBJ1-6,few,TRBV7-2,16,TRBD1,TGTGCCAGCAGCTTAGGTGGACAGGGATATAATTCACCCCTCCACTTT,CASSLGGQGYNSPLHF
TRBJ1-1,NA,TRBV5-1,14,NA,TGCGCCAGCAGCTTGGGGATAGGGCTCGCTGAAGCTTTCTTT,CASSLGIGLAEAFF
TRBJ1-5,many,TRBV6-2/TRBV6-3,13,NA,TGTGCCAGCAGTTACGTGGGGGATCAGCCCCAGCATTTT,CASSYVGDQPQHF
TRBJ2-3,few,TRBV12-3/TRBV12-4,16,TRBD1,TGTGCCAGCAGTTTCGGTTCCGGGACAGGCACAGATACGCAGTATTTT,CASSFGSGTGTDTQYF
TRBJ2-1,NA,TRBV3-1,13,NA,TGTGCCAGCAGCCAATCGGGGGAAGATGAGCAGTTCTTC,CASSQSGEDEQFF
TRBJ1-4,NA,TRBV9,14,TRBD1,TGTGCCAGCAGCGATACAGGGGTGGATGAAAAACTGTTTTTT,CASSDTGVDEKLFF
TRBJ1-2,few,TRBV29-1,13,NA,TGCAGCGTTGCGGCCACGCTTCGTCATGGCTACACCTTC,CSVAATLRHGYTF
TRBJ2-7,NA,TRBV12-3/TRBV12-4,13,NA,TGTGCCAGCAGACCCGGACCTTCGTACGAGCAGTACTTC,CASRPGPSYEQYF
TRBJ2-2,NA,TRBV10-3,16,NA,TGTGCCATCAGTGAGGAGGGCCTCTCGAACACCGGGGAGCTGTTTTTT,CAISEEGLSNTGELFF
TRBJ2-1,many,TRBV6-1,15,TRBD2,TGTGCCAGCAGCCCTACTAGCGGGGGGGCCAATGAGCAGTTCTTC,CASSPTSGGANEQFF
TRBJ2-3,NA,TRBV28,14,TRBD1,TGTGCCAGCGCTCAAGGGGGCACCACAGATACGCAGTATTTT,CASAQGGTTDTQYF
TRBJ1-2,NA,TRBV4-3,15,NA,TGCGCCAGCAGCCAAGACCGGGGGGCCCGGTATGGCTACACCTTC,CASSQDRGARYGYTF
TRBJ1-1,NA,TRBV4-1,14,NA,TGCGCCAGCAGCCAGGCCCAAAGGACACCTGGAGCTTTCTTT,CASSQAQRTPGAFF
TRBJ1-4,NA,TRBV4-1,15,TRBD1,TGCGCCAGCAGCCAACTGGGACAGGGAAATGAAAAACTGTTTTTT,CASSQLGQGNEKLFF
TRBJ2-4,NA,TRBV6-5,13,TRBD1,TGTGCCACCCAGGACAGGGAGAGAAACATTCAGTACTTC,CATQDRERNIQYF
TRBJ1-2,few,TRBV6-5,15,NA,TGTGCCAGCAGGGCCCTGGCAGGCACACACTATGGCTACACCTTC,CASRALAGTHYGYTF
TRBJ2-1,NA,TRBV20-1,11,NA,TGCAGTGCCCGACTGAGGTTTGAGCAGTTCTTC,CSARLRFEQFF
TRBJ2-2,NA,TRBV9,15,NA,TGTGCCAGCAGCGTAGTCCCCTTGAACACCGGGGAGCTGTTTTTT,CASSVVPLNTGELFF
TRBJ1-5,few,TRBV18,17,NA,TGTGCCAGCTCACCATTTGTGGAGGGAGGTAGCAATCAGCCCCAGCATTTT,CASSPFVEGGSNQPQHF
TRBJ1-1,NA,TRBV24-1,13,NA,TGTGCCACCAGTGATTCGGTGGGCACTGAAGCTTTCTTT,CATSDSVGTEAFF
TRBJ1-2,few,TRBV6-2/TRBV6-3,14,NA,TGTGCCAGCAGTGCCCGGCAGGGTTCGGATGGCTACACCTTC,CASSARQGSDGYTF
TRBJ1-1,NA,TRBV2,14,TRBD1,TGTGCCAGCAATCTCGGGGCCGGGACAGGGGAAGCTTTCTTT,CASNLGAGTGEAFF
TRBJ2-1,few,TRBV28,11,NA,TGTGCCAGCAGGAGTAACAATGAGCAGTTCTTC,CASRSNNEQFF